This T cell receptor beta chain was documented in a study of tumor-infiltrating lymphocytes in localized non-small cell lung cancer. Produced via immunoSEQ multiplex PCR; TCRdb's table is partial and in-frame only. The repertoire holds about 15,000 clones, around 85% seen once, with 5% to 7% in the top ten. The CDR3 sequence is 16 residues long. CDR1 and CDR2 from the germline V gene are SGHDT and YYEEEE. Trimming removed 0 bases from V and 3 bases from J, with 13 bases in between. This clonotype was sampled from a human donor with non-small cell lung cancer. The rearrangement links TRBV5-6 to TRBJ2-1; D is ambiguous. Sequencing was carried out using lung tumor tissue. CDR3 protein: CASSLGTGLGYNEQFF. CDR3 in DNA: TGTGCCAGCAGCTTGGGTACCGGGTTAGGCTACAATGAGCAGTTCTTC. Full variable domain (missing parts from reference TRBV5-6 and TRBJ2-1): DAGVTQSPTHLIKTRGQQVTLRCSPKSGHDTVSWYQQALGQGPQFIFQYYEEEERQRGNFPDRFSGHQFPNYSSELNVNALLLGDSALYLCASSLGTGLGYNEQFFGPGTRLTVL.